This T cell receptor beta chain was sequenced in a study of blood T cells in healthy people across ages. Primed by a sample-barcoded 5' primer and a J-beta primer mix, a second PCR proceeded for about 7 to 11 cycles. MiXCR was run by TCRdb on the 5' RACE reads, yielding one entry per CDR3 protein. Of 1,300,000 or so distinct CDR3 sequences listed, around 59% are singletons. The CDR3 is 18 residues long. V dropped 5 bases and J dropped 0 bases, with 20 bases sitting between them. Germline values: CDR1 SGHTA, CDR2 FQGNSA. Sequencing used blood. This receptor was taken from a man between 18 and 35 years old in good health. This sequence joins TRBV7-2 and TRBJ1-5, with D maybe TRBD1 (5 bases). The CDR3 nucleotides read TGTGCCAGCAGCCCAATGGACCCAGGGTTTTATAGCAATCAGCCCCAGCATTTT. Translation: CASSPMDPGFYSNQPQHF.